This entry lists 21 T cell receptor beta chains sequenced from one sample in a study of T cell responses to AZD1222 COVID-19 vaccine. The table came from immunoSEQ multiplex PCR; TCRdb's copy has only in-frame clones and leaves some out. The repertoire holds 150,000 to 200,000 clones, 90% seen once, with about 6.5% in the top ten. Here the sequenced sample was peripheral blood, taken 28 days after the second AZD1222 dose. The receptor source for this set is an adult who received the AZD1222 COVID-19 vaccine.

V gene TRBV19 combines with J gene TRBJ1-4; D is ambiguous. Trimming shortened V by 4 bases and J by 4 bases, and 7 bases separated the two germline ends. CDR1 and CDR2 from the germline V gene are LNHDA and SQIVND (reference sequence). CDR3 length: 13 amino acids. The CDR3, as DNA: TGTGCCAGTAGTAACGAACTTAATGAAAAACTGTTTTTT. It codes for CASSNELNEKLFF.

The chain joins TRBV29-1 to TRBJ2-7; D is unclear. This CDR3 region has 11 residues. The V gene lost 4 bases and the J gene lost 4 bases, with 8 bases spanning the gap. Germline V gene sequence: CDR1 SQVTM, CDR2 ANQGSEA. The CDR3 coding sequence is TGCAGCGTTGCTTTGGGGTACGAGCAGTACTTC. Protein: CSVALGYEQYF.

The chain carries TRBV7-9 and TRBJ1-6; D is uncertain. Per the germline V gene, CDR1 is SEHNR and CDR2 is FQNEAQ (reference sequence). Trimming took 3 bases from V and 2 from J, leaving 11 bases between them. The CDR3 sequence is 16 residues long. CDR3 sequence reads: CASSLTTAPYNSPLHF. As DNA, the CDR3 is TGTGCCAGCAGCTTGACTACAGCACCCTATAATTCACCCCTCCACTTT.

This chain's CDR3 is CASRLGVDTGELFF. Here the CDR3 DNA reads TGTGCCAGCCGACTAGGGGTCGACACCGGGGAGCTGTTTTTT. The chain employs TRBV25-1 and TRBJ2-2, with D possibly matching TRBD2 (6 bases). Trimming cost V 8 bases and J 3 bases, with 13 bases left between them. The CDR3 contains 14 residues. CDR1 is MGHDK and CDR2 is SYGVNS in the germline V gene.

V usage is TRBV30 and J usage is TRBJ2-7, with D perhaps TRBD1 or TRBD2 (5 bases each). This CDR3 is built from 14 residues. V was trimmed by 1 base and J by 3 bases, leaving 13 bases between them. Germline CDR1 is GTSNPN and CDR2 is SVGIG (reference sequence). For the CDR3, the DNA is TGTGCCTGGAGTGGACAGATTGGAGGCTACGAGCAGTACTTC. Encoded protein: CAWSGQIGGYEQYF.

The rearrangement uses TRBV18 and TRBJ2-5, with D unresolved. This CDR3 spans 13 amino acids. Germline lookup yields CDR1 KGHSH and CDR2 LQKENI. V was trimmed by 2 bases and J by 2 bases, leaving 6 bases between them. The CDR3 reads CASSPSMQETQYF. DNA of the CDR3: TGTGCCAGCTCACCATCCATGCAAGAGACCCAGTACTTC.

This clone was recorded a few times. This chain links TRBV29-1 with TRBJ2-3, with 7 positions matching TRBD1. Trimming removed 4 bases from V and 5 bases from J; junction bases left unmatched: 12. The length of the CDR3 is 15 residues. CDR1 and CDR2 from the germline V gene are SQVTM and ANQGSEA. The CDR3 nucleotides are TGCAGCGTTGTAGGGGGACAGAAGTACGTAGATACGCAGTATTTT. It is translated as CSVVGGQKYVDTQYF.

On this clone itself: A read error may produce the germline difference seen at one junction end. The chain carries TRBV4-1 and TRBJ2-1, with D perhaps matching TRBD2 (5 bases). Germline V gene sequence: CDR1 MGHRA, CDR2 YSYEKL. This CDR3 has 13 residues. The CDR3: CASSQDLRVELFF. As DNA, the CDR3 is TGCGCCAGCAGCCAAGATCTGCGGGTAGAGCTGTTCTTC.

The CDR3 sequence: CASSLGSREMNTGELFF. For the CDR3, the DNA is TGTGCCAGCAGCTTAGGGTCGAGGGAAATGAACACCGGGGAGCTGTTTTTT. This chain links TRBV13 with TRBJ2-2; D perhaps matches TRBD2 (5 bases). V lost 0 bases, J lost 1 base, and 12 bases lay in between. Germline V gene lookup returns CDR1 PRHDT and CDR2 FYEKMQ (reference sequence). The CDR3 has 17 residues.

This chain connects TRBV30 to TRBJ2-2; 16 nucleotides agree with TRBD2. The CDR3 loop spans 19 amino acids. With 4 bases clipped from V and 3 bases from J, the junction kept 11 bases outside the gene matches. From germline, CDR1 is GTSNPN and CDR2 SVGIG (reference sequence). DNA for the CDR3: TGTGCCTGGATCAGTCCGGGACTAGCGGGAGGGCCCCACACCGGGGAGCTGTTTTTT. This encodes CAWISPGLAGGPHTGELFF.

Written as DNA, the CDR3 is TGTGCCAGCAGCGTAGCTGAAGGGAGAACTAATGAAAAACTGTTTTTT. It is translated as CASSVAEGRTNEKLFF. The chain links TRBV9 to TRBJ1-4; no clear D gene. V lost 0 bases to trimming and J lost 1 base, with 10 bases between them. Germline CDR1 and CDR2: SGDLS and YYNGEE. This CDR3 region has 16 residues.

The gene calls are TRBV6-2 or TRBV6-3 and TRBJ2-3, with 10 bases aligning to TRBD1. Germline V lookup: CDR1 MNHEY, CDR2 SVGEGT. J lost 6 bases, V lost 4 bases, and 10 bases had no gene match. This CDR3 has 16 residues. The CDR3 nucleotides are TGTGCCAGCAGTTTCAATGTAGGGACAGGGGCCGATACGCAGTATTTT. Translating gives CASSFNVGTGADTQYF.

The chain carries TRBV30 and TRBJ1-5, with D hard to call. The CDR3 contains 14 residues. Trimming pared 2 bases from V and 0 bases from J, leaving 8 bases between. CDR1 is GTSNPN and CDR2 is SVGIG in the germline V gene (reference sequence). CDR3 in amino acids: CAWSRRTSNQPQHF. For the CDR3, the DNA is TGTGCCTGGAGTCGACGGACTAGCAATCAGCCCCAGCATTTT.

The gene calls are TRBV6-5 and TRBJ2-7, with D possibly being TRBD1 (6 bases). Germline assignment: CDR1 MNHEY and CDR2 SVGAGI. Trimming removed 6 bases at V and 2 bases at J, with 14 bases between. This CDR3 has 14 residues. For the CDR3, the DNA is TGTGCCAGCAGCCCACAGGGTTTGCCCTACGAGCAGTACTTC. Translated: CASSPQGLPYEQYF.

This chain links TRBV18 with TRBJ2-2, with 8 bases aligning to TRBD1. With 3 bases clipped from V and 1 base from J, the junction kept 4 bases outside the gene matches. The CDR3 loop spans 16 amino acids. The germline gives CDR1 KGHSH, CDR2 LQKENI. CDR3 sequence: CASSPQGAMNTGELFF. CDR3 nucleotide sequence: TGTGCCAGCTCACCGCAGGGGGCGATGAACACCGGGGAGCTGTTTTTT. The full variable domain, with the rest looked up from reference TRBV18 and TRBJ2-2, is NAGVMQNPRHLVRRRGQEARLRCSPMKGHSHVYWYRQLPEEGLKFMVYLQKENIIDESGMPKERFSAEFPKEGPSILRIQQVVRGDSAAYFCASSPQGAMNTGELFFGEGSRLTVL.

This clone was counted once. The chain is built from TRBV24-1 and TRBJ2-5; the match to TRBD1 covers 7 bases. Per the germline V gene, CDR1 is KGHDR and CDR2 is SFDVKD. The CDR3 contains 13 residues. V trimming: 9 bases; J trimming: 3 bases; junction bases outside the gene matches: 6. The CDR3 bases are TGTGCCACCGTAGACAGGGCCAAAGAGACCCAGTACTTC. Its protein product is CATVDRAKETQYF.

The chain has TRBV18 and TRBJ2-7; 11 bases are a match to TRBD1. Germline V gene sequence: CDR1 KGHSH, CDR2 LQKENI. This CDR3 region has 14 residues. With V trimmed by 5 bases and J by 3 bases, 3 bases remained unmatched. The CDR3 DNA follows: TGTGCCAGCTCAGCCGGGACAGGGGGCTACGAGCAGTACTTC. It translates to CASSAGTGGYEQYF.

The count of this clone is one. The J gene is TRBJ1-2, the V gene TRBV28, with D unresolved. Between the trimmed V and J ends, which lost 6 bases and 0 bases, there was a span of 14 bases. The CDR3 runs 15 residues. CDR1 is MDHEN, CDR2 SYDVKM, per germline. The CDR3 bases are TGTGCCAGCAGCCAGGCCGGGCGCTCTAACTATGGCTACACCTTC. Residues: CASSQAGRSNYGYTF.

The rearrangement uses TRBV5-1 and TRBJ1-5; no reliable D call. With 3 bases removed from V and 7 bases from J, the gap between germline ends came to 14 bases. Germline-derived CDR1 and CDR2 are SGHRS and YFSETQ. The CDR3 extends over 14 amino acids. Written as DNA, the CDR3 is TGCGCCAGCAGCTCCGGGGTCATGGGCCAGCCCCAGCATTTT. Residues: CASSSGVMGQPQHF.

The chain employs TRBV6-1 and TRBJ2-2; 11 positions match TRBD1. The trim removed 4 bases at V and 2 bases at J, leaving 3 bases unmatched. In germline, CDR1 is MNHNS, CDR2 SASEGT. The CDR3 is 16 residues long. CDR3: CASSADRGRNTGELFF. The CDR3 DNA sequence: TGTGCCAGCAGTGCGGACAGGGGGCGAAACACCGGGGAGCTGTTTTTT.

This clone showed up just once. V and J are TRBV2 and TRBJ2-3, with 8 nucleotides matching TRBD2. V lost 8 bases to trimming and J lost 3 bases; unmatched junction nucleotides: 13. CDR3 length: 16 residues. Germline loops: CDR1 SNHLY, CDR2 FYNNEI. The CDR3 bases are TGTGCCAGCGTGAGCGGGGGATTTCTGGTTACAGATACGCAGTATTTT. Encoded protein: CASVSGGFLVTDTQYF.